This TCR beta chain was obtained from a study of blood T cell repertoires in COVID-19. Study processing details: Reference gene primer amplification yielded estimated nucleated cell counts. Profiling relied on immunoSEQ multiplex PCR, and the TCRdb table lists in-frame clones only, not all of them. From that table come the V and J calls and clone size; the DNA was used to work out D and trimming. Among over 110,000 clones listed, approximately 88% were seen once. Germline V CDR1 and CDR2: MNHNS, SASEGT. CDR3 length equals 14 residues. The V end lost 0 bases, the J end lost 6 bases, and 9 bases lay between the germline ends.

This TCR came from a human donor in a cohort sampled during active COVID-19. Input material: peripheral blood. The chain is built from TRBV6-1 and TRBJ1-5; no clear D. CDR3 DNA sequence: TGTGCCAGCAGTGAAGCGGGCATACCTCAGCCCCAGCATTTT. This codes for CASSEAGIPQPQHF.